Presented here are 23 T cell receptor beta chains from one specimen sequenced in a study of T cell changes during pregnancy in multiple sclerosis. Some clones are missing from TCRdb's copy, which holds only in-frame ones; the method was immunoSEQ multiplex PCR. Of more than 90,000 clones listed, 80% to 95% are singletons. The sequencing here drew on peripheral blood, taken in the third trimester of pregnancy. All receptors come from a female donor with multiple sclerosis, enrolled in a pregnancy study.

The V call is TRBV6-1, the J call TRBJ2-2, with 9 bases identical to TRBD1. Germline values: CDR1 MNHNS, CDR2 SASEGT. This CDR3 contains 14 residues. With 2 bases clipped from V and 6 bases from J, the junction kept 1 base outside the gene matches. The CDR3 DNA reads TGTGCCAGCAGTGAAAGACAGGGGGCCGGGGAGCTGTTTTTT. It specifies CASSERQGAGELFF.

The gene calls are TRBV6-5 and TRBJ2-7, with D tentatively TRBD2 (5 bases). CDR1 and CDR2 from the germline V gene are MNHEY and SVGAGI. The V end lost 2 bases, the J end lost 2 bases, and 7 bases lay between the germline ends. CDR3 length: 13 residues. This CDR3 is CASSYPGTYEQYF. CDR3 DNA sequence: TGTGCCAGCAGTTACCCGGGGACCTACGAGCAGTACTTC.

The chain employs TRBV5-1 and TRBJ1-2; 8 nucleotides line up with TRBD1. This CDR3 contains 16 residues. V lost 3 bases to trimming and J lost 4 bases; unmatched junction nucleotides: 11. Germline V gene sequence: CDR1 SGHRS, CDR2 YFSETQ. Here the CDR3 reads CASSSETGDSLYGYTF. The DNA of the CDR3 is TGCGCCAGCAGCTCTGAGACAGGGGACAGCCTCTATGGCTACACCTTC.

The gene calls are TRBV2 and TRBJ1-1; no reliable D call. The CDR3 is 13 amino acids. Germline CDR1 is SNHLY and CDR2 is FYNNEI. The V gene lost 1 base and the J gene lost 3 bases, with 6 bases spanning the gap. The CDR3 coding sequence is TGTGCCAGCAGTGAAGACCGAGACACTGAAGCTTTCTTT. Amino acid sequence: CASSEDRDTEAFF.

The chain has TRBV10-3 and TRBJ2-7; D may be TRBD1 (6 bases). Germline CDR1 reads ENHRY; CDR2 reads SYGVKD. The length of the CDR3 is 14 residues. V lost 4 bases, J lost 3 bases, and 13 bases lay in between. For the CDR3, the DNA is TGTGCCATCAGTGGGACAGTCGGGCTCTACGAGCAGTACTTC. Its protein product is CAISGTVGLYEQYF.

J is TRBJ2-7 and V is TRBV19, with D possibly TRBD2 on 5 matching bases. Per the germline V gene, CDR1 is LNHDA and CDR2 is SQIVND (reference sequence). The V end lost 6 bases, the J end lost 7 bases, and 10 bases lay between the germline ends. This CDR3 is 11 amino acids long. The CDR3 sequence is CASSSTREQYF. DNA of the CDR3: TGTGCCAGTAGCTCTACTAGAGAGCAGTACTTC.

For the CDR3, the DNA is TGTGCCAGCAGTTTACTAGGCAATCAGCCCCAGCATTTT. Its protein product is CASSLLGNQPQHF. V gene TRBV28 combines with J gene TRBJ1-5; D gene unclear. V lost 2 bases and J 2 bases, leaving 4 bases between the germline ends. This CDR3 has 13 residues. Germline V gene sequence: CDR1 MDHEN, CDR2 SYDVKM.

The rearrangement joins TRBV5-3 to TRBJ1-4, with D possibly being TRBD1 (6 bases). TRBV5-3 is annotated as an ORF whose role is uncertain. CDR3 size: 14 residues. The V end was cut by 1 base, the J end by 5 bases, with 9 bases between. The CDR3: CARSLQGQNEKLFF. CDR3 coding DNA: TGTGCCAGAAGCTTGCAGGGGCAAAATGAAAAACTGTTTTTT.

This clone occurred once. The V gene is TRBV9, the J gene TRBJ2-1; 7 bases are a match to TRBD2. Trimming cost V 4 bases and J 2 bases; bases outside gene matches: 3. In germline, CDR1 is SGDLS, CDR2 YYNGEE. The CDR3 is 14 amino acids. The CDR3 sequence: CASSLGLAYNEQFF. The CDR3 DNA is TGTGCCAGCAGCCTCGGACTAGCCTACAATGAGCAGTTCTTC.

This chain connects TRBV19 to TRBJ2-7; 10 bases fit TRBD1. J lost 2 bases, V lost 5 bases, and 9 bases had no gene match. CDR3 length equals 16 residues. CDR1 LNHDA and CDR2 SQIVND come from the germline V gene (reference sequence). Here the CDR3 DNA reads TGTGCCAGTAGTGATAACGCCGGGACAGGGGCCTACGAGCAGTACTTC. Protein sequence: CASSDNAGTGAYEQYF.

This clone was counted a few times. V and J are TRBV6-1 and TRBJ1-5; tentatively, D is TRBD1 (5 bases). Germline V gene lookup returns CDR1 MNHNS and CDR2 SASEGT. This CDR3 comprises 13 residues. V lost 4 bases to trimming and J lost 4 bases, with 8 bases between them. DNA for the CDR3: TGTGCCAGCAGTGGACAGCCAAATCAGCCCCAGCATTTT. Translated: CASSGQPNQPQHF.

CDR3 loop: CAISELAGDTEAFF. CDR3 nucleotides: TGTGCCATCAGTGAGTTGGCCGGGGATACTGAAGCTTTCTTT. This sequence joins TRBV10-3 and TRBJ1-1; no clear D gene. Per germline, CDR1 ENHRY and CDR2 SYGVKD. The CDR3 sequence is 14 residues long. The V end was cut by 1 base, the J end by 5 bases, with 11 bases between.

The J gene is TRBJ1-3, the V gene TRBV5-4, with D perhaps matching TRBD1 (6 bases). The germline CDR1 and CDR2 sequences are SGHNT and YYREEE (reference sequence). The V and J ends lost 0 bases and 0 bases respectively, with 10 bases between them. This CDR3 contains 16 residues. The CDR3 sequence is CASSLGGGSSGNTIYF. The CDR3 nucleotides read TGTGCCAGCAGCTTGGGGGGGGGCTCCTCTGGAAACACCATATATTTT.

The chain recombines TRBV19 with TRBJ1-2; TRBD1 aligns across 8 bases. The V segment lost 6 bases and the J segment 10 bases; nucleotides outside the gene matches: 10. CDR1 and CDR2 (germline): LNHDA, SQIVND (reference sequence). CDR3 length: 13 residues. CDR3: CASSRTGQGLYTF. For the CDR3, the DNA is TGTGCCAGTAGCCGCACCGGACAGGGCCTCTACACCTTC.

In this sample, this clone turned up once. The chain links TRBV10-2 to TRBJ2-1; 11 bases are shared with TRBD1. Germline-derived CDR1 and CDR2 are WSHSY and SAAADI. The CDR3 sequence is 16 residues long. Germline trimming cut 7 bases from V and 5 bases from J; bases unmatched to any gene: 10. The CDR3 region is CASTARTGGYDNEQFF. The CDR3 bases are TGCGCCAGCACCGCCCGGACAGGGGGCTATGACAATGAGCAGTTCTTC.

This chain links TRBV2 with TRBJ2-3, with 11 bases lining up with TRBD2. CDR1 and CDR2 (germline): SNHLY, FYNNEI. The CDR3 is 16 residues long. The ends lost 3 bases at V and 3 bases at J; junction bases unmatched: 5. CDR3 nucleotides: TGTGCCAGCAGTGAGACTAGCGGGGTGGGGACAGATACGCAGTATTTT. As protein: CASSETSGVGTDTQYF. Drawing the rest from reference TRBV2 and TRBJ2-3, the complete variable domain is EPEVTQTPSHQVTQMGQEVILRCVPISNHLYFYWYRQILGQKVEFLVSFYNNEISEKSEIFDDQFSVERPDGSNFTLKIRSTKLEDSAMYFCASSETSGVGTDTQYFGPGTRLTVL.

The CDR3 is CASSRTASGELFF. DNA for the CDR3: TGTGCCAGCAGTAGAACAGCCAGCGGGGAGCTGTTTTTT. The chain couples TRBV2 to TRBJ2-2; no firm D call. V shed 5 bases and J shed 7 bases, with 11 bases lying between them. The germline V gene has CDR1 SNHLY and CDR2 FYNNEI. This CDR3 has 13 residues.

The V gene is TRBV25-1, the J gene TRBJ2-3; D not resolved. Germline values: CDR1 MGHDK, CDR2 SYGVNS. The CDR3 has 12 amino acids. Trimming stripped 3 bases from V and 9 bases from J, with 10 bases between. In DNA, the CDR3 is TGTGCCAGCAGTGAGTCGGCCGGGACGCAGTATTTT. Amino acid sequence: CASSESAGTQYF.

V is TRBV30 and J is TRBJ2-5, with 7 bases lining up with TRBD1. Germline trimming cut 5 bases from V and 4 bases from J; bases unmatched to any gene: 10. CDR1 is GTSNPN and CDR2 is SVGIG in the germline V gene (reference sequence). This CDR3 has 14 amino acids. CDR3 nucleotide sequence: TGTGCCTGGGGCCAACGAGGGGGCAGAGAGACCCAGTACTTC. It yields the protein CAWGQRGGRETQYF.

There are a few counts of this clone. J is TRBJ1-6 and V is TRBV27, with 7 bases that match TRBD1. V shed 5 bases and J 8 bases; nucleotides not matched to a gene: 18. The CDR3 is 18 residues long. Germline V CDR1 and CDR2: MNHEY, SMNVEV (reference sequence). The CDR3 DNA reads as TGTGCCAGCAGTCAGAGATTCACCGGTGGGGACAGAGATTCACCCCTCCACTTT. It translates to CASSQRFTGGDRDSPLHF.

The CDR3 spells CASSLYGAYEQYF. The CDR3 DNA is TGCGCCAGCAGCTTGTACGGAGCCTACGAGCAGTACTTC. J is TRBJ2-7 and V is TRBV5-1; D not resolved. CDR3 length equals 13 residues. Germline V gene sequence: CDR1 SGHRS, CDR2 YFSETQ. The germline V and J ends were trimmed by 1 base and 2 bases, with 7 bases remaining between them.

The chain carries TRBV5-1 and TRBJ2-6, with D possibly matching TRBD1 (5 bases). Germline V CDR1 and CDR2: SGHRS, YFSETQ. V was pared by 7 bases and J by 1 base, with 15 bases between. This CDR3 has 16 amino acids. Written as DNA, the CDR3 is TGCGCCAGCGCCGACCTCCAGGGTTCTGGGGCCAACGTCCTGACTTTC. As protein: CASADLQGSGANVLTF.

CDR3: CSAPGQGQAFF. In DNA form, the CDR3 reads TGCAGTGCTCCCGGACAGGGTCAAGCTTTCTTT. This rearrangement joins TRBV20-1 to TRBJ1-1; TRBD1 matches 8 bases. Germline V lookup: CDR1 DFQATT, CDR2 SNEGSKA (reference sequence). V shed 5 bases and J 9 bases; nucleotides not matched to a gene: 5. The length of the CDR3 is 11 residues.